Following are 11 T cell receptor beta chains from one sample sequenced in a study of blood T cell repertoires in COVID-19 (dated by TCRdb to the early 2020s). The receptor library was made with the immunoSEQ multiplex PCR assay. TCRdb took over this immuneACCESS table, retaining in-frame rearrangements with V and J assigned. Such tables are incomplete; in checked studies, under half of the missing clones stem from an unresolved V gene, and the remainder is unexplained. In this sample the table shows some 210,000 clones, about 88% of which occur a single time. The biggest ten clones account for roughly 6% of the sample. Sequenced input: peripheral blood. The origin of the receptors is a woman in her forties who had recovered from COVID-19.

DNA for the CDR3: TGTGCCAGCAGCCCGGGAGCTTTCTCTGCCAAAAACATTCAGTACTTC. It codes for CASSPGAFSAKNIQYF. The rearrangement joins TRBV7-9 to TRBJ2-4, with TRBD2 as a possible D gene (6 bases). V lost 5 bases and J lost 1, with 15 bases in between. Looked up from germline, CDR1 is SEHNR and CDR2 is FQNEAQ (reference sequence). This CDR3 has 16 amino acids.

The chain joins TRBV18 to TRBJ1-1; 7 positions match TRBD1. J was trimmed by 3 bases and V by 6 bases; bases with no gene match: 4. CDR1 is KGHSH and CDR2 is LQKENI in the germline V gene. The CDR3 is 13 residues long. Here the CDR3 DNA reads TGTGCCAGCTCCTCAGGACAGGACACTGAAGCTTTCTTT. This sequence encodes CASSSGQDTEAFF.

The V gene is TRBV5-5, the J gene TRBJ1-5; D possibly corresponds to TRBD1 (6 bases). Germline assignment: CDR1 SGHKS and CDR2 YYEKEE (reference sequence). The CDR3 runs 15 residues. Between the trimmed V and J ends, which lost 3 bases and 5 bases, there was a span of 15 bases. Written as DNA, the CDR3 is TGTGCCAGCAGCTCAACTACAGGGTTGCATCAGCCCCAGCATTTT. Encoded protein: CASSSTTGLHQPQHF.

This chain connects TRBV12-3 or TRBV12-4 to TRBJ1-2, with TRBD1 as a possible D gene (6 bases). Trimming took 7 bases from V and 7 from J, leaving 16 bases between them. The CDR3 sequence is 13 residues long. In DNA, the CDR3 is TGTGCCAGCAACCTACAGGGAGAAGGTGGCTACACCTTC. This translates into CASNLQGEGGYTF.

The genes are TRBV4-2 and TRBJ2-7; perhaps TRBD1 as D (6 bases). Trimming took off 1 base at V and 2 bases at J, with 12 bases between the two ends. This CDR3 region has 15 residues. CDR1 is LGHNA, CDR2 YNFKEQ, per germline. CDR3: CASSQGGQGAYEQYF. CDR3 in DNA: TGTGCCAGCAGCCAAGGGGGGCAGGGTGCCTACGAGCAGTACTTC.

CDR3 protein: CASSQYRTSGISGEQFF. As DNA, the CDR3 is TGTGCCAGCAGTCAATATAGGACTAGCGGGATTTCGGGTGAGCAGTTCTTC. V gene TRBV28 combines with J gene TRBJ2-1; 12 positions agree with TRBD2. CDR1 is MDHEN and CDR2 is SYDVKM in the germline V gene. The V and J ends lost 5 bases and 9 bases, in that order; junction bases with no gene match: 14. This CDR3 is built from 17 residues.

This clone was found once. The J gene is TRBJ2-5, the V gene TRBV19; tentative D call: TRBD1 (6 bases). The CDR3 covers 14 residues. Germline CDR1 is LNHDA and CDR2 is SQIVND (reference sequence). V lost 5 bases and J lost 2, with 12 bases in between. The CDR3 coding sequence is TGTGCCAGTAGTCCCTACAGGGTTCAAGAGACCCAGTACTTC. This translates into CASSPYRVQETQYF.

This clone was detected once. This rearrangement joins TRBV12-3 or TRBV12-4 to TRBJ2-5; 8 bases agree with TRBD1. The CDR3 is 13 amino acids. Trimming took 6 bases from V and 4 from J; bases not matched to a gene: 4. The CDR3 nucleotides are TGTGCCAGCAGGTGGACAGGGAGAGAGACCCAGTACTTC. It codes for CASRWTGRETQYF.

The chain couples TRBV24-1 to TRBJ2-5; TRBD1 might be the D (6 bases). CDR3 length: 15 residues. V was shortened by 4 bases and J by 5 bases, with 16 bases between the two germline ends. CDR1 is KGHDR and CDR2 is SFDVKD in the germline V gene. Here the CDR3 reads CATSDQGGTEETQYF. In nucleotides, the CDR3 is TGTGCCACCAGTGACCAAGGGGGTACTGAGGAGACCCAGTACTTC.

The chain joins TRBV18 to TRBJ2-7; maybe TRBD1 (6 bases). The CDR3 sequence is 16 residues long. V lost 3 bases, J lost 2 bases, and 17 bases lay in between. Germline CDR1 reads KGHSH; CDR2 reads LQKENI. CDR3 protein: CASSPRSRDTPYEQYF. The CDR3 DNA is TGTGCCAGCTCACCGCGCAGCCGGGACACCCCCTACGAGCAGTACTTC.

As for this clone: The same CDR3 is also encoded by other DNA sequences in this sample. The chain employs TRBV10-3 and TRBJ1-3; no reliable D call. V was shortened by 3 bases and J by 0 bases, with 6 bases between the two germline ends. This CDR3 is built from 14 residues. Germline V lookup: CDR1 ENHRY, CDR2 SYGVKD. The CDR3 spells CAISDGSSGNTIYF. Here the CDR3 DNA reads TGTGCCATCAGTGATGGGAGCTCTGGAAACACCATATATTTT.